There are many counts of the clone carrying this T cell receptor beta chain. Its cognate antigen is unknown. These data belong to a study of tumor-infiltrating lymphocytes in primary liver carcinoma. Using a constant-region primer together with ProtoScript II reverse transcriptase, TCR beta cDNA was made from around 0.55 ug of total RNA. Slightly modified ARM-PCR with three nested multiplex PCR rounds yielded TCR beta libraries. Amplification in the first two PCR rounds was performed using TRBV1-TRBV30 forward primers and a C-beta reverse primer for approximately 10 cycles each. TCRdb re-called the multiplex PCR reads through MiXCR, storing one row per CDR3 protein. The repertoire holds more than 60,000 distinct CDR3 sequences, approximately 74% seen once, with 28% in the top ten. The tissue used was unsorted bulk material of about 19-30 mg. RNA and DNA were co-extracted from it with the AllPrep DNA/RNA mini kit.

Study results and limitations: Only about 7-25% of top clones occurred in every one of the five tumor regions.

Germline V gene lookup returns CDR1 SGHRS and CDR2 YFSETQ. CDR3 size: 11 residues. Trimming took 3 bases from V and 2 from J, leaving 3 bases between them. V is TRBV5-1 and J is TRBJ2-7, with D unclear. Source material: liver tumor tissue from sampling region 4. Subset reported: tumor region T4, right-lateral pole. This receptor was obtained from a man between 40 and 49 years old with primary liver carcinoma and hepatitis B virus infection. The CDR3 sequence: CASSSTYEQYF. The CDR3 DNA sequence: TGCGCCAGCAGCTCTACCTACGAGCAGTACTTC.